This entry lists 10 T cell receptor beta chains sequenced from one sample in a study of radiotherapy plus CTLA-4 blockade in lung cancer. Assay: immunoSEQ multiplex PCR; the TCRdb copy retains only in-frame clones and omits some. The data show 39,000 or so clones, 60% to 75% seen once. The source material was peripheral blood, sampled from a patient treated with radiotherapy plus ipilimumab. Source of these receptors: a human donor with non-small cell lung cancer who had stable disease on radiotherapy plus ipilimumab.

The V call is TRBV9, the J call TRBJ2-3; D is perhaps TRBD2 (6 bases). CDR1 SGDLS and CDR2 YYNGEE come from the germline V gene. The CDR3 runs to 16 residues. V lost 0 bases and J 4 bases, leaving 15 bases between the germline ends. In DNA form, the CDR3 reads TGTGCCAGCAGCGTAGTAGGCGGGGCTGAGGCAGATACGCAGTATTTT. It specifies CASSVVGGAEADTQYF.

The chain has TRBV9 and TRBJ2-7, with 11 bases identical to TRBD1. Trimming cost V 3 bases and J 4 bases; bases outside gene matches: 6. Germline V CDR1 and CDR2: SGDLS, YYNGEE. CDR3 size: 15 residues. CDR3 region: CASSAEGTGGYEQYF. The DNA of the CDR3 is TGTGCCAGCAGCGCGGAGGGGACAGGGGGGTACGAGCAGTACTTC.

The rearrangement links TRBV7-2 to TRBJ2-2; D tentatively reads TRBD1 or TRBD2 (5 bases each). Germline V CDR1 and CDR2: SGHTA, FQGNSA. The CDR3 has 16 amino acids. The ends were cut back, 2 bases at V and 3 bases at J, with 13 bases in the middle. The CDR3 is CASSLFSGGYTGELFF. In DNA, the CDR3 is TGTGCCAGCAGCTTATTCAGTGGGGGATACACCGGGGAGCTGTTTTTT. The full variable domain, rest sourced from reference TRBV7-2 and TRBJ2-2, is GAGVSQSPSNKVTEKGKDVELRCDPISGHTALYWYRQSLGQGLEFLIYFQGNSAPDKSGLPSDRFSAERTGGSVSTLTIQRTQQEDSAVYLCASSLFSGGYTGELFFGEGSRLTVL.

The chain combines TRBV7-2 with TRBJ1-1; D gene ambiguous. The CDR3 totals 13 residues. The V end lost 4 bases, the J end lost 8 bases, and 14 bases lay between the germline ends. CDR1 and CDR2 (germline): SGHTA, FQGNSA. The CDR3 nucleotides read TGTGCCAGCAGCTCATCACCTGGAGGGGAAGCTTTCTTT. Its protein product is CASSSSPGGEAFF.

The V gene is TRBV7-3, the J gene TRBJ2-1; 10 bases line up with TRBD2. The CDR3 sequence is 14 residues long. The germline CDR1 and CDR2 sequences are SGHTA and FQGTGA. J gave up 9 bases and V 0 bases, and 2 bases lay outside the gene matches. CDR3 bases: TGTGCCAGCAGCTTAACTCCTAGCGGGGGTGAGCAGTTCTTC. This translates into CASSLTPSGGEQFF.

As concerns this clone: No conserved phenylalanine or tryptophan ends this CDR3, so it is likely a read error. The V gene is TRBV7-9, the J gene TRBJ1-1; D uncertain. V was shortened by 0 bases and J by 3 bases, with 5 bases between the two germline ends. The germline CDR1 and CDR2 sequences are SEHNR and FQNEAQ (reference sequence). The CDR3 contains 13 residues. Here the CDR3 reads CASSLAQDTEAFL. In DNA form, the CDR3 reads TGTGCCAGCAGCTTAGCGCAGGACACTGAAGCTTTCCTT.

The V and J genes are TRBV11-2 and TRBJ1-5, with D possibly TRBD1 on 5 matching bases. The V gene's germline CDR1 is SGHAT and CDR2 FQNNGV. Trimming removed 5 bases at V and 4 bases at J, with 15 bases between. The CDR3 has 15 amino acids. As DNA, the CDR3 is TGTGCCAGCAGCCCCGGGACCAACCCGAATCAGCCCCAGCATTTT. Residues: CASSPGTNPNQPQHF.

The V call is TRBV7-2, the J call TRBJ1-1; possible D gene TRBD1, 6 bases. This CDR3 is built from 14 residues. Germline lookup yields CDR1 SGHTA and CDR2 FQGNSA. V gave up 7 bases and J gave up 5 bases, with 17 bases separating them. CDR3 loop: CASKLGRGNTEAFF. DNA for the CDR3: TGTGCCAGCAAACTTGGCAGGGGCAATACTGAAGCTTTCTTT.

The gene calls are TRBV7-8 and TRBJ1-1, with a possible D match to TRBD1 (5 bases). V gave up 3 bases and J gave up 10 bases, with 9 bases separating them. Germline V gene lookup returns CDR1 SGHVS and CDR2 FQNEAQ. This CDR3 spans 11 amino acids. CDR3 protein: CASSFDSGAFF. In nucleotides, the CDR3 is TGTGCCAGCAGCTTCGACAGCGGAGCTTTCTTT.

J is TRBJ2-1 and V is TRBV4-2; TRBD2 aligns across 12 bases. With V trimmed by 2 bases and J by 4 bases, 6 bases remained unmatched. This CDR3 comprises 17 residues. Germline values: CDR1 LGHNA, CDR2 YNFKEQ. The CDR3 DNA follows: TGTGCCAGCAGCCAAAACCCCGGGACTAGCGGGTACAATGAGCAGTTCTTC. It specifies CASSQNPGTSGYNEQFF.